This T cell receptor beta chain was sequenced for a study of blood T cells in healthy people across ages. The CDR3 runs 17 residues. Germline CDR1 is SGHDT and CDR2 is YYEEEE. Trimming removed 1 base from V and 4 bases from J, with 19 bases in between. Researchers collected 9.5 to 10 milliliters of peripheral blood from every single donor. Per-sample yields of isolated PBMCs were at least 6 million. This clonotype was counted a few times. Its antigen is currently unknown. A J-beta primer mix and a sample-barcoded 5' primer were used in a second PCR of roughly 7 to 12 cycles. Template switching added a 12-random-nucleotide identifier to every cDNA molecule. TCRdb itself ran the 5' RACE reads through MiXCR, one entry per CDR3 protein. The sample shows approximately 880,000 distinct CDR3 sequences, about 48% of them seen only once. Findings of the study overall: More naive CD4+ cells and higher diversity marked long-lived donors relative to aged donors.

The origin of this receptor is a man younger than 40 in good health. The specimen was blood. The V call is TRBV5-6, the J call TRBJ2-3; no definite D call. CDR3 sequence: CASSLRGDTVLSDTQYF. The CDR3, as DNA: TGTGCCAGCAGCTTGCGCGGAGACACTGTTTTGTCAGATACGCAGTATTTT.